The present T cell receptor (beta chain) was sequenced within a study of blood T cell repertoires in COVID-19. This CDR3 has 15 amino acids. Germline assignment: CDR1 SGHRS and CDR2 YFSETQ. V shed 0 bases, J shed 3 bases, and the junction held 6 bases outside the gene matches. Measured with immunoSEQ multiplex PCR; TCRdb has only the in-frame clones, and not every one. Counted here are hundreds of thousands of clones, around 92% occurring once; the ten biggest clones make up 2.9%. With respect to this clone: Other DNA sequences of this sample code for an identical CDR3.

Material for sequencing was PBMCs or T cells enriched from blood (not recorded which). The rearrangement uses TRBV5-1 and TRBJ2-7; 7 nucleotides agree with TRBD2. The receptor's source is a woman aged 45-60 years who had been exposed to COVID-19. CDR3 sequence (DNA): TGCGCCAGCAGCTTGGGGAGCGGGGTTATCTACGAGCAGTACTTC. Amino acid sequence: CASSLGSGVIYEQYF.